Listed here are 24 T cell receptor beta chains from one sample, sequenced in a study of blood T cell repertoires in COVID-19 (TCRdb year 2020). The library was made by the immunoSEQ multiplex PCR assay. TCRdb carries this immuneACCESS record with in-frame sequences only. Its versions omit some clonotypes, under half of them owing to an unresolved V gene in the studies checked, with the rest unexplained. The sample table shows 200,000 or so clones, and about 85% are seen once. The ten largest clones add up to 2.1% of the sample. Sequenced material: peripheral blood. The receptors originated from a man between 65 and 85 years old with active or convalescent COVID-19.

The CDR3 region is CASSLAPRTSTDTQYF. CDR3 coding DNA: TGTGCCAGCAGCTTGGCCCCAAGAACTAGCACAGATACGCAGTATTTT. The gene calls are TRBV5-5 and TRBJ2-3; D call uncertain. This CDR3 region has 16 residues. Looked up from germline, CDR1 is SGHKS and CDR2 is YYEKEE (reference sequence). The V gene lost 0 bases and the J gene lost 0 bases, with 11 bases spanning the gap.

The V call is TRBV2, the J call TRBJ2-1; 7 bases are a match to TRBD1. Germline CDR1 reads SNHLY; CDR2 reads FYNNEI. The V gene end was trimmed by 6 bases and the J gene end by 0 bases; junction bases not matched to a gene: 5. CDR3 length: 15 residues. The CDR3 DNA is TGTGCCAGCAGGCCCGGGACAGCCTCCTACAATGAGCAGTTCTTC. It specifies CASRPGTASYNEQFF.

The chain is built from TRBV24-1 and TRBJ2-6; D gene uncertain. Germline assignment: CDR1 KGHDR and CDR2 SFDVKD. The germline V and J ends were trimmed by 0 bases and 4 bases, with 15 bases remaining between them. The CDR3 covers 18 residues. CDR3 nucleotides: TGTGCCACCAGTGATTTGGAAAGAGGTCCTCGGGGGGCCAACGTCCTGACTTTC. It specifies CATSDLERGPRGANVLTF.

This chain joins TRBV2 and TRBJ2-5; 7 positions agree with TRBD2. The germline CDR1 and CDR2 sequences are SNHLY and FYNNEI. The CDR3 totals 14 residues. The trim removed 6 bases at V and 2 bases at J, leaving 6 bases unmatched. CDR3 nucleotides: TGTGCCAGCAGGACGGGAGCGGGGCAAGAGACCCAGTACTTC. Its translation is CASRTGAGQETQYF. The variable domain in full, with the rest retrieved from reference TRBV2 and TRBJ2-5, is EPEVTQTPSHQVTQMGQEVILRCVPISNHLYFYWYRQILGQKVEFLVSFYNNEISEKSEIFDDQFSVERPDGSNFTLKIRSTKLEDSAMYFCASRTGAGQETQYFGPGTRLLVL.

CDR3 sequence: CSASKTSGGFTGELFF. CDR3 coding DNA: TGCAGTGCTAGTAAGACTAGCGGGGGGTTTACCGGGGAGCTGTTTTTT. The genes are TRBV20-1 and TRBJ2-2, with TRBD2 matching 13 bases. This CDR3 is 16 amino acids long. Trimming took 3 bases from V and 5 from J; bases not matched to a gene: 6. CDR1 and CDR2 (germline): DFQATT, SNEGSKA (reference sequence).

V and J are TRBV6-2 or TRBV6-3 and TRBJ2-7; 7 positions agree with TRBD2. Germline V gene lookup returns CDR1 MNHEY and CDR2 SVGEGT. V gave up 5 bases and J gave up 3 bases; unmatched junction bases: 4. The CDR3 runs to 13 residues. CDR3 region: CASSPGLGYEQYF. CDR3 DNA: TGTGCCAGCAGTCCCGGACTAGGCTACGAGCAGTACTTC.

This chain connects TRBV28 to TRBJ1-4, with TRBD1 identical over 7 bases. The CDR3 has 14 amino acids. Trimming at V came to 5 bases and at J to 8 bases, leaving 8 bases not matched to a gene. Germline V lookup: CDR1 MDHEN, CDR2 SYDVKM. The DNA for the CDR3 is TGTGCCAGCAGTGTCACACAGGGGTGGGAAAAACTGTTTTTT. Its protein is CASSVTQGWEKLFF.

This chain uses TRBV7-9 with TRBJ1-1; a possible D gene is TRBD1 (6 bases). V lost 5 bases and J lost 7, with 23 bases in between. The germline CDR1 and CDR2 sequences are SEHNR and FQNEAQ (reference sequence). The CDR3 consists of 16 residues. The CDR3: CASSPTQGPSFLEAFF. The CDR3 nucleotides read TGTGCCAGCAGCCCCACACAGGGCCCCTCTTTCCTTGAAGCTTTCTTT.

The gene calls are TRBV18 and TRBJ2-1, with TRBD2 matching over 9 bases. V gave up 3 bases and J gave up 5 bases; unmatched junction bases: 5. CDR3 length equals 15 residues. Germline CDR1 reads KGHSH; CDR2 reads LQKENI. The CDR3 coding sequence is TGTGCCAGCTCACCCTTAGCGGGAGTTGACAATGAGCAGTTCTTC. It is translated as CASSPLAGVDNEQFF.

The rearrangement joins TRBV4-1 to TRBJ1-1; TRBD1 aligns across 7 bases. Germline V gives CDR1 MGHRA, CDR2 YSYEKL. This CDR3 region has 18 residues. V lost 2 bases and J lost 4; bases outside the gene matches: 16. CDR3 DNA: TGCGCCAGCAGCCAACCCACTGACAGGGCAGACAGCAGCACTGAAGCTTTCTTT. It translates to CASSQPTDRADSSTEAFF.

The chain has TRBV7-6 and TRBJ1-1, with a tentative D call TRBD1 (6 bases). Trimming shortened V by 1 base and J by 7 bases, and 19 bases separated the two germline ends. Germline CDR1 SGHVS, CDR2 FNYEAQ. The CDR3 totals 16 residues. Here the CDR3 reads CASSLVQGLMSDEAFF. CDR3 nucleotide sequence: TGTGCCAGCAGCTTAGTTCAGGGGTTGATGAGCGATGAAGCTTTCTTT.

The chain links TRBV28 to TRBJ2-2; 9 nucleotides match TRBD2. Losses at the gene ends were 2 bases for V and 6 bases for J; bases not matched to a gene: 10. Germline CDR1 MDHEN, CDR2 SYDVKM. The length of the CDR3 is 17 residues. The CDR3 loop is CASSLPDPWTSAGELFF. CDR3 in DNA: TGTGCCAGCAGTTTACCCGACCCCTGGACTAGCGCCGGGGAGCTGTTTTTT. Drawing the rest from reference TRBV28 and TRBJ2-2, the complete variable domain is DVKVTQSSRYLVKRTGEKVFLECVQDMDHENMFWYRQDPGLGLRLIYFSYDVKMKEKGDIPEGYSVSREKKERFSLILESASTNQTSMYLCASSLPDPWTSAGELFFGEGSRLTVL.

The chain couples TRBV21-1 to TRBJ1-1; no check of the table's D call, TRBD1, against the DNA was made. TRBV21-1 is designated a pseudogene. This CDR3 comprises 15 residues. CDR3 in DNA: TGTGCCAGCAGCAAACCTGGCTGCCGGAACACTGAAGCTTTCTTT. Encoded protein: CASSKPGCRNTEAFF.

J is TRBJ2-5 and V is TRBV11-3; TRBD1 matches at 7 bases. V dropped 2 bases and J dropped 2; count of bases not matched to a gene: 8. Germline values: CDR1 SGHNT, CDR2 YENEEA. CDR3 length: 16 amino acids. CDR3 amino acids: CASSLLGPGGQETQYF. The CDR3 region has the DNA TGTGCCAGCAGCTTACTAGGCCCAGGGGGTCAAGAGACCCAGTACTTC.

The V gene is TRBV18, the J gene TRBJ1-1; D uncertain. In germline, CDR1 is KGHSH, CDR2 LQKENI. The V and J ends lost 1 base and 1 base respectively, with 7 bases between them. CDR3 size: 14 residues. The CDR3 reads CASSPRLQNTEAFF. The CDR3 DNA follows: TGTGCCAGCTCACCACGACTCCAGAACACTGAAGCTTTCTTT.

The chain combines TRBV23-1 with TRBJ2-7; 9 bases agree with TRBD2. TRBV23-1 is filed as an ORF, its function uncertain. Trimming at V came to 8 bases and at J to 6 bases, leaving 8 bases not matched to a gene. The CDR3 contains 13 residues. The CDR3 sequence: CASPSGRSGEQYF. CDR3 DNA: TGCGCCAGCCCGAGCGGGAGGTCGGGCGAGCAGTACTTC.

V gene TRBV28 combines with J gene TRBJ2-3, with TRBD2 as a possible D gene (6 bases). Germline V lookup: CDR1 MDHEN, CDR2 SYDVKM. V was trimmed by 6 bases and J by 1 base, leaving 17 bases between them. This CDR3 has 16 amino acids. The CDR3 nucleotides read TGTGCCAGCAGCTCGTGGGCGGGGTTCGGCACAGATACGCAGTATTTT. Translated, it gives CASSSWAGFGTDTQYF.

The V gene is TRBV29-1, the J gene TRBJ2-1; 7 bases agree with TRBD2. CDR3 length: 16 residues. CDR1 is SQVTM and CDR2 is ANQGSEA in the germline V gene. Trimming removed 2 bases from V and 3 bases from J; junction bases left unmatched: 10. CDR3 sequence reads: CSVENPRGGNYNEQFF. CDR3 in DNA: TGCAGCGTTGAAAATCCCCGCGGGGGAAACTACAATGAGCAGTTCTTC.

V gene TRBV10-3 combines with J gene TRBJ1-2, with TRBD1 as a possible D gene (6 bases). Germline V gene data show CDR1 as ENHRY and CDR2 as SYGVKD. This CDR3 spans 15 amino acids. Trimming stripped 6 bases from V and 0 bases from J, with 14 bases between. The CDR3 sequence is CAISPQGAANYGYTF. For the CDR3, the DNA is TGTGCCATCAGCCCACAGGGTGCGGCTAACTATGGCTACACCTTC.

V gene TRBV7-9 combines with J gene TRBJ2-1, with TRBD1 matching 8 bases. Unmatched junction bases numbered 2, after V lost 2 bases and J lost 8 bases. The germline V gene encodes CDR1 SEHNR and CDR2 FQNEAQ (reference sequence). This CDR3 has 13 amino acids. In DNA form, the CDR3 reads TGTGCCAGCAGCTTATCAGGGGGCCATGAGCAGTTCTTC. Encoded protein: CASSLSGGHEQFF.

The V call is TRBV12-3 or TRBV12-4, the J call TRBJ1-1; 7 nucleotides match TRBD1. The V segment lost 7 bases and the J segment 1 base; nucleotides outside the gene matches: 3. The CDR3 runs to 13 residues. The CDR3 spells CASTDRTNTEAFF. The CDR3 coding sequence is TGTGCCAGCACGGACAGGACGAACACTGAAGCTTTCTTT.

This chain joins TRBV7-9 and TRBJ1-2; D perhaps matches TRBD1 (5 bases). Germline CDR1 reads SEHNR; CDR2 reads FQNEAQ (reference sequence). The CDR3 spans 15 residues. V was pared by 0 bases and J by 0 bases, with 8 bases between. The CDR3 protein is CASSLAGDANYGYTF. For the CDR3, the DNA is TGTGCCAGCAGCTTAGCAGGGGATGCTAACTATGGCTACACCTTC.

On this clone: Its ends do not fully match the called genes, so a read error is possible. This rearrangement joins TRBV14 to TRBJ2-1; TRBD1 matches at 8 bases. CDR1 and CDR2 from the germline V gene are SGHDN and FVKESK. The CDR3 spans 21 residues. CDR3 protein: CASSEEGWLGLGTGSYNEQFF. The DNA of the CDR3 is TGTGCCAGCAGCGAAGAAGGGTGGTTGGGCCTCGGGACAGGATCCTACAATGAGCAGTTCTTC.

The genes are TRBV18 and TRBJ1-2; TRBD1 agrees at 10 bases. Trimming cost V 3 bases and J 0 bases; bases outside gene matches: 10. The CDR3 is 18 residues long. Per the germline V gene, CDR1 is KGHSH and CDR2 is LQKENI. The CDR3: CASSPSGDRGLANYGYTF. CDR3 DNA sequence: TGTGCCAGCTCACCGAGCGGGGACAGGGGACTAGCTAACTATGGCTACACCTTC.